The 9 T cell receptor beta chains below come from one sample, sequenced in a study of shared clonotypes between healthy human individuals. Here immunoSEQ multiplex PCR was the method, and the copy in TCRdb shows in-frame clones only, minus some. The sample consists of around 440,000 clones, approximately 80% of them appearing once. The sequenced sample was PBMCs. The origin of the receptors is a woman aged 40 to 50 in good health. Some clones in this sample may be carry-over from other donors' samples.

The J gene is TRBJ2-3, the V gene TRBV6-6; D is possibly TRBD2 (5 bases). This CDR3 region has 12 residues. Germline V CDR1 and CDR2: MNHNY, SVGAGI (reference sequence). V lost 5 bases to trimming and J lost 8 bases, with 11 bases between them. In DNA form, the CDR3 reads TGTGCCAGCAGTCCCATAGGAGGTACGCAGTATTTT. It specifies CASSPIGGTQYF.

The rearrangement joins TRBV27 to TRBJ2-1; 10 positions agree with TRBD2. The V gene's germline CDR1 is MNHEY and CDR2 SMNVEV (reference sequence). This CDR3 is 15 amino acids long. The junction had 6 bases not matched to a gene; V was cut back by 6 bases and J by 4 bases. The CDR3 DNA sequence: TGTGCCAGCAGCCCAACTAGCGGGGATTACAATGAGCAGTTCTTC. Its translation is CASSPTSGDYNEQFF.

A word on this clone: Additional DNA sequences in this sample encode the identical CDR3. The chain combines TRBV18 with TRBJ2-7; TRBD1 agrees at 9 bases. The ends lost 3 bases at V and 2 bases at J; junction bases unmatched: 2. Germline V gene data show CDR1 as KGHSH and CDR2 as LQKENI. CDR3 size: 14 residues. CDR3: CASSPGQGPYEQYF. The CDR3 DNA sequence: TGTGCCAGCTCACCGGGACAGGGCCCCTACGAGCAGTACTTC.

The rearrangement joins TRBV28 to TRBJ2-3; 8 nucleotides agree with TRBD2. The CDR3 runs to 18 residues. Germline loops: CDR1 MDHEN, CDR2 SYDVKM. V shed 6 bases and J 8 bases; nucleotides not matched to a gene: 22. Here the CDR3 DNA reads TGTGCCAGCAGGGCGAGATTTGGGATAGCGGGATCTCGACGTACGCAGTATTTT. Protein product: CASRARFGIAGSRRTQYF.

The chain links TRBV5-6 to TRBJ1-1; D is ambiguous. V lost 2 bases to trimming and J lost 1 base, with 9 bases between them. The CDR3 covers 14 residues. Looked up from germline, CDR1 is SGHDT and CDR2 is YYEEEE. Here the CDR3 reads CASSFRGGNTEAFF. The CDR3 DNA reads as TGTGCCAGCAGCTTTCGGGGTGGGAACACTGAAGCTTTCTTT.

This clone was detected only once. This chain links TRBV11-2 with TRBJ2-2; the D gene is possibly TRBD2 (6 bases). This CDR3 has 15 residues. Trimming shortened V by 5 bases and J by 0 bases, and 10 bases separated the two germline ends. Per the germline V gene, CDR1 is SGHAT and CDR2 is FQNNGV. CDR3 sequence (DNA): TGTGCCAGCAGCACACTAGCACCGAACACCGGGGAGCTGTTTTTT. Its translation is CASSTLAPNTGELFF. The full variable domain, in which reference TRBV11-2 and TRBJ2-2 provide the parts outside the CDR3, is EAGVAQSPRYKIIEKRQSVAFWCNPISGHATLYWYQQILGQGPKLLIQFQNNGVVDDSQLPKDRFSAERLKGVDSTLKIQPAKLEDSAVYLCASSTLAPNTGELFFGEGSRLTVL.

The rearrangement joins TRBV10-3 to TRBJ2-2; D is unresolved. CDR1 and CDR2 from the germline V gene are ENHRY and SYGVKD. The CDR3 is made up of 15 amino acids. V lost 2 bases and J lost 1, with 8 bases in between. CDR3 in DNA: TGTGCCATCAGTGAGACCCCTGGGAACACCGGGGAGCTGTTTTTT. It translates to CAISETPGNTGELFF.

This clone occurred many times. The chain uses TRBV6-1 and TRBJ2-1, with unresolved D. Germline V gene lookup returns CDR1 MNHNS and CDR2 SASEGT. This CDR3 has 11 amino acids. Trimming cost V 6 bases and J 9 bases, with 9 bases left between them. The CDR3 DNA follows: TGTGCCAGCAGAAAAGGAGCTGAGCAGTTCTTC. It encodes CASRKGAEQFF.

This clone has more than one count but fewer than ten. The V call is TRBV12-5, the J call TRBJ2-7, with D possibly being TRBD1 (6 bases). CDR3 length equals 13 residues. Trimming pared 5 bases from V and 6 bases from J, leaving 14 bases between. The germline V gene has CDR1 LGHNT and CDR2 FRNRAP. For the CDR3, the DNA is TGTGCTAGTGGTGCAGGGGTGGACGGCGAGCAGTACTTC. Amino acids: CASGAGVDGEQYF.